The 23 T cell receptor beta chains reported below all come from one sample, sequenced in a study of T cell clonotyping in hematopoietic cell transplantation. The protocol was immunoSEQ multiplex PCR, while the TCRdb copy is restricted to in-frame clones and leaves out a portion. This sample has about 4,400 clones, with about 74% found just once. The sequencing here drew on PBMCs, taken 100 days after allogeneic stem cell transplant. The receptors derive from a male patient aged 55 to 69 who had an allogeneic stem cell transplant, so the T cells may come from the graft donor. Some clones in this sample may be carry-over from other donors' samples.

This clone was found a few times. The rearrangement uses TRBV2 and TRBJ2-7; D gene unclear. Germline V gene sequence: CDR1 SNHLY, CDR2 FYNNEI. The CDR3 covers 12 residues. Trimming removed 4 bases at V and 4 bases at J, with 8 bases between. CDR3 DNA sequence: TGTGCCAGCAGTGCATTAGGGTACGAGCAGTACTTC. It translates to CASSALGYEQYF.

V and J are TRBV29-1 and TRBJ2-7; 8 bases line up with TRBD2. Per germline, CDR1 SQVTM and CDR2 ANQGSEA. CDR3 length: 15 amino acids. V gave up 6 bases and J gave up 3 bases; unmatched junction bases: 13. The CDR3 region has the DNA TGCAGCGTCCGGGGGGAGCGGGAGAGGTTCTACGAGCAGTACTTC. Its translation: CSVRGERERFYEQYF.

There are a few counts of this clone. The chain links TRBV4-1 to TRBJ2-6; unclear D gene. The V end lost 4 bases, the J end lost 0 bases, and 10 bases lay between the germline ends. The CDR3 runs to 16 residues. Germline V gene lookup returns CDR1 MGHRA and CDR2 YSYEKL. The CDR3 nucleotides read TGCGCCAGCAGCCGAGGAGACGGCTCTGGGGCCAACGTCCTGACTTTC. Its translation is CASSRGDGSGANVLTF.

J is TRBJ2-5 and V is TRBV5-4, with D possibly matching TRBD2 (6 bases). Trimming removed 4 bases from V and 0 bases from J, with 10 bases in between. This CDR3 is 14 amino acids long. Germline V gene sequence: CDR1 SGHNT, CDR2 YYREEE (reference sequence). The CDR3 reads CASSGGGDQETQYF. CDR3 bases: TGTGCCAGCAGCGGTGGCGGGGACCAAGAGACCCAGTACTTC. The complete variable domain, with remaining parts taken from reference TRBV5-4 and TRBJ2-5, reads ETGVTQSPTHLIKTRGQQVTLRCSSQSGHNTVSWYQQALGQGPQFIFQYYREEENGRGNFPPRFSGLQFPNYSSELNVNALELDDSALYLCASSGGGDQETQYFGPGTRLLVL.

This chain joins TRBV6-6 and TRBJ1-6; D is uncertain. CDR1 is MNHNY, CDR2 SVGAGI, per germline (reference sequence). CDR3 length: 12 amino acids. Trimming removed 9 bases from V and 6 bases from J, with 9 bases in between. This chain's CDR3 is CASPLSNSPLHF. The CDR3 coding sequence is TGTGCCAGTCCCCTTAGTAATTCACCCCTCCACTTT.

DNA of the CDR3: TGTGCCAGCACCCCGACAGCGTCCTACGAGCAGTACTTC. Translation gives CASTPTASYEQYF. The J gene is TRBJ2-7, the V gene TRBV2; the D gene is possibly TRBD1 (5 bases). V dropped 7 bases and J dropped 1 base, with 11 bases sitting between them. CDR3 length equals 13 residues. Germline V gene data show CDR1 as SNHLY and CDR2 as FYNNEI.

This clone is labeled as large. V gene TRBV19 combines with J gene TRBJ1-6; 7 bases map to TRBD1. There are 15 residues in the CDR3. CDR1 is LNHDA and CDR2 is SQIVND in the germline V gene (reference sequence). Trimming removed 3 bases from V and 5 bases from J; junction bases left unmatched: 4. The CDR3: CASSIRDSDNSPLHF. The CDR3 DNA follows: TGTGCCAGTAGTATCCGGGACAGTGATAATTCACCCCTCCACTTT.

The chain carries TRBV7-2 and TRBJ2-7; D gene unclear. In germline, CDR1 is SGHTA, CDR2 FQGNSA. CDR3 length: 13 amino acids. The V gene lost 6 bases and the J gene lost 5 bases, with 14 bases spanning the gap. The chain's CDR3 is CASSLRRAHEQYF. The CDR3 nucleotides read TGTGCCAGCAGTCTGCGTAGGGCCCACGAGCAGTACTTC.

The rearrangement links TRBV25-1 to TRBJ1-4; maybe TRBD1 (6 bases). V shed 5 bases and J shed 8 bases, with 15 bases lying between them. CDR1 MGHDK and CDR2 SYGVNS come from the germline V gene. The CDR3 runs to 14 residues. This chain's CDR3 is CASSNQGFGEKLFF. DNA for the CDR3: TGTGCCAGCAGTAATCAGGGGTTCGGCGAAAAACTGTTTTTT.

The chain couples TRBV29-1 to TRBJ1-5; D uncertain. Germline CDR1 SQVTM, CDR2 ANQGSEA. V gave up 2 bases and J gave up 7 bases, with 12 bases separating them. CDR3 length: 13 residues. CDR3 DNA: TGCAGCGTTGAATGGCAGGCCGGCCAGCCCCAGCATTTT. Protein: CSVEWQAGQPQHF.

The chain uses TRBV15 and TRBJ1-1; no definite D call. The CDR3 has 12 amino acids. CDR1 is LNHNV, CDR2 YYDKDF, per germline (reference sequence). V was trimmed by 4 bases and J by 5 bases, leaving 8 bases between them. The CDR3 region has the DNA TGTGCCACCAGCAAGGCAACTACTGAAGCTTTCTTT. It specifies CATSKATTEAFF.

This clone has a handful of counts. The CDR3 DNA reads TGTGCCAGTAGGGGGGGCGGAGATAATTCACCCCTCCACTTT. Its translation: CASRGGGDNSPLHF. The chain links TRBV19 to TRBJ1-6, with TRBD1 as a possible D gene (6 bases). This CDR3 region has 14 residues. The V gene lost 6 bases and the J gene lost 5 bases, with 11 bases spanning the gap. Looked up from germline, CDR1 is LNHDA and CDR2 is SQIVND (reference sequence).

The rearrangement uses TRBV5-4 and TRBJ1-2; a weak D match, TRBD1 (5 bases). The length of the CDR3 is 14 residues. V was trimmed by 3 bases and J by 7 bases, leaving 16 bases between them. The germline V gene encodes CDR1 SGHNT and CDR2 YYREEE (reference sequence). DNA for the CDR3: TGTGCCAGCAGCTACCAGGGTAGTGAGTCTGGCTACACCTTC. Translation gives CASSYQGSESGYTF.

Only a few counts were recorded for this clone. The chain employs TRBV9 and TRBJ2-5; D possibly corresponds to TRBD2 (6 bases). Trimming shortened V by 6 bases and J by 5 bases, and 14 bases separated the two germline ends. Germline lookup yields CDR1 SGDLS and CDR2 YYNGEE. The CDR3 extends over 13 amino acids. The CDR3 DNA reads TGTGCCAGCAACAACCTCGGAGGGGAGACCCAGTACTTC. Amino acids: CASNNLGGETQYF.

This chain links TRBV6-6 with TRBJ2-7; TRBD2 is a possible D gene (5 bases). Trimming shortened V by 2 bases and J by 0 bases, and 14 bases separated the two germline ends. The length of the CDR3 is 16 residues. Germline assignment: CDR1 MNHNY and CDR2 SVGAGI (reference sequence). CDR3 sequence (DNA): TGTGCCAGCAGTTACGGGGAGCGGAAGAGCTCCTACGAGCAGTACTTC. As protein: CASSYGERKSSYEQYF.

The sample holds a few counts of this clone. J is TRBJ2-5 and V is TRBV7-9; TRBD2 might be the D (5 bases). Trimming stripped 5 bases from V and 7 bases from J, with 11 bases between. Germline V gene lookup returns CDR1 SEHNR and CDR2 FQNEAQ (reference sequence). The CDR3 is 12 amino acids. CDR3 sequence (DNA): TGTGCCAGCAGCAATCCCGAGGGGACCCAGTACTTC. It is translated as CASSNPEGTQYF.

This clone was picked up a small number of times. The rearrangement uses TRBV6-1 and TRBJ1-2; no reliable D call. Germline CDR1 and CDR2: MNHNS and SASEGT. The CDR3 spans 12 residues. V was clipped by 2 bases and J by 10 bases, with 11 bases between them. The CDR3 region has the DNA TGTGCCAGCAGTGAAACATGGGGAGTCTACACCTTC. Translated: CASSETWGVYTF.

CDR3 DNA sequence: TGTGCCAGCAGCCGAGCAATGGCGGGGTCATTGACCCAGTACTTC. It specifies CASSRAMAGSLTQYF. This chain joins TRBV14 and TRBJ2-5; a weak D match, TRBD2 (6 bases). CDR3 size: 15 residues. V lost 4 bases, J lost 7 bases, and 19 bases lay in between. The V gene's germline CDR1 is SGHDN and CDR2 FVKESK.

The chain recombines TRBV18 with TRBJ1-3, with D perhaps matching TRBD1 (6 bases). Trimming cost V 2 bases and J 4 bases, with 15 bases left between them. Germline CDR1 reads KGHSH; CDR2 reads LQKENI. The CDR3 runs to 16 residues. Here the CDR3 reads CASSPVAGAAGNTIYF. In DNA, the CDR3 is TGTGCCAGCTCACCAGTTGCGGGGGCGGCCGGAAACACCATATATTTT. Based on the CDR3 plus reference TRBV18 and TRBJ1-3, the full variable domain is NAGVMQNPRHLVRRRGQEARLRCSPMKGHSHVYWYRQLPEEGLKFMVYLQKENIIDESGMPKERFSAEFPKEGPSILRIQQVVRGDSAAYFCASSPVAGAAGNTIYFGEGSWLTVV.

This clone was seen a handful of times. The chain links TRBV5-8 to TRBJ1-2; D not certain. CDR1 and CDR2 (germline): SGHTS, YDEGEE. Trimming stripped 0 bases from V and 3 bases from J, with 12 bases between. This CDR3 comprises 15 residues. CDR3 in DNA: TGTGCCAGCAGCTTGGCAGCAGGACCTTACTATGGCTACACCTTC. It is translated as CASSLAAGPYYGYTF.

This CDR3 is CASSPKRRTTYTDTQYF. The CDR3 region has the DNA TGTGCCAGCAGCCCTAAGCGCCGGACTACCTACACAGATACGCAGTATTTT. The chain combines TRBV4-2 with TRBJ2-3, with D maybe TRBD2 (6 bases). Trimming removed 4 bases at V and 2 bases at J, with 19 bases between. Looked up from germline, CDR1 is LGHNA and CDR2 is YNFKEQ. The CDR3 length is 17 residues.

The chain couples TRBV30 to TRBJ2-2; 8 bases line up with TRBD1. The ends lost 0 bases at V and 1 base at J; junction bases unmatched: 1. The CDR3 contains 15 residues. The germline CDR1 and CDR2 sequences are GTSNPN and SVGIG (reference sequence). CDR3 in amino acids: CAWSVGTGNTGELFF. The CDR3 region has the DNA TGTGCCTGGAGTGTAGGGACAGGGAACACCGGGGAGCTGTTTTTT.

This clone was detected only a few times. The rearrangement uses TRBV19 and TRBJ1-6; 10 positions agree with TRBD1. V lost 7 bases and J lost 9; bases outside the gene matches: 12. Germline-derived CDR1 and CDR2 are LNHDA and SQIVND (reference sequence). The CDR3 is 16 amino acids. The CDR3 nucleotides are TGTGCCAGTACCGATCCGACAGGGGGCACACGTTCACCCCTCCACTTT. It is translated as CASTDPTGGTRSPLHF.